This T cell receptor (beta chain) was captured in a study of cytomegalovirus exposure and HLA in healthy donors. The CDR3 loop spans 17 amino acids. CDR1 and CDR2 from the germline V gene are LGHNA and YNFKEQ. Concerning this clone: At one of its ends the junction is not consistent with the germline gene, which may arise from a read error.

A multiplex PCR was run with 60 Vbeta primers and 13 Jbeta primers. The data were produced by immunoSEQ multiplex PCR, yet TCRdb's version contains in-frame clones alone and is incomplete. Of around 25,000 clones listed, 79% are singletons. The chain recombines TRBV4-2 with TRBJ1-1; D uncertain. The clonotype originates from a male donor in good health and CMV-seronegative. Sequenced: PBMCs. The CDR3 spells CASTQVGGRRRNTEAFF. CDR3 coding DNA: TGTGCCAGCACCCAAGTCGGAGGGAGGAGGAGGAACACTGAAGCTTTCTTT.